Included here is one T cell receptor beta chain sequence, with context. Sequencing used immunoSEQ multiplex PCR; TCRdb keeps in-frame clones, though not all of them. This sample has roughly 20,000 clones, with roughly 84% found just once. This specimen comes from a study of chemoradiotherapy in HPV16-positive cancers. The TCR sequence derives from a human donor with HPV-associated anogenital cancer. Sample: blood, taken from a patient who underwent chemoradiotherapy.

Here the CDR3 DNA reads TGTGCCAGCACCTCCGGGACAACCTACGAGCAGTACTTC. This codes for CASTSGTTYEQYF. V gene TRBV6-5 combines with J gene TRBJ2-5; D possibly corresponds to TRBD1 (6 bases). Gene TRBJ2-7 matches the end of the DNA better, so the J call may be wrong. The CDR3 consists of 13 residues. Germline V gene data show CDR1 as MNHEY and CDR2 as SVGAGI.